There are a few counts of the clone carrying this T cell receptor (beta chain). This sample stems from a study of CDR3 diversity in severe acne. Germline V gene data show CDR1 as LNHDA and CDR2 as SQIVND (reference sequence). The CDR3 has 17 residues. Trimming took 4 bases from V and 3 from J, leaving 22 bases between them. TCRdb ran MiXCR on the PCR reads and lists one entry per CDR3 protein. Of about 76,000 distinct CDR3 sequences listed, around 49% are singletons. V is TRBV19 and J is TRBJ2-7; possible D gene TRBD2, 6 bases. This TCR derives from a male donor in good health, without acne. The specimen sequenced was blood. The CDR3 bases are TGTGCCAGTAGTAATATTTGGGGGACTGAGGATGGCTACGAGCAGTACTTC. Translating it yields CASSNIWGTEDGYEQYF.